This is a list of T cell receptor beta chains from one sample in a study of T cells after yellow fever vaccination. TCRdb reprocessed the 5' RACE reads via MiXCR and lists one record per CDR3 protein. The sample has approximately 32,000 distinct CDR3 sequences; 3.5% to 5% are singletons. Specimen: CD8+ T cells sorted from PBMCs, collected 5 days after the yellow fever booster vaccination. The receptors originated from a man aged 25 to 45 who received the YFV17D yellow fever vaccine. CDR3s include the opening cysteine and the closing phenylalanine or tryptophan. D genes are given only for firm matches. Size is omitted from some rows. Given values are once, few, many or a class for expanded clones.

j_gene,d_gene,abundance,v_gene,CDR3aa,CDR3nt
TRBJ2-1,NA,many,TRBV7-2,CASSPDMVSYNEQFF,TGTGCCAGCAGCCCAGACATGGTCTCCTACAATGAGCAGTTCTTC
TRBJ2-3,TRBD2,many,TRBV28,CASFGGGDTQYF,TGTGCCAGCTTCGGGGGGGGCGATACGCAGTATTTT
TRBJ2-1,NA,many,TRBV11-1,CASSLPNGVADEQFF,TGTGCCAGCAGCCTTCCAAACGGGGTTGCGGATGAGCAGTTCTTC
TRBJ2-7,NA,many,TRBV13,CASSLQVDYEQYF,TGTGCCAGCAGCTTACAGGTGGACTACGAGCAGTACTTC
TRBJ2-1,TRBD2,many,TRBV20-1,CSAGPQREFYNEQFF,TGCAGTGCCGGCCCCCAGCGGGAGTTTTACAATGAGCAGTTCTTC
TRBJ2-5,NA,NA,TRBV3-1,CATSQWEGPEETQYF,TGTGCCACCAGCCAGTGGGAAGGCCCAGAAGAGACCCAGTACTTC
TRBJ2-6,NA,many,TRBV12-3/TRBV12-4,CASSLAGSGANVLTF,TGTGCCAGCAGTTTAGCAGGGTCTGGGGCCAACGTCCTGACTTTC
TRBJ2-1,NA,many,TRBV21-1,CASSSYEWTGKESQSYNEQFF,TGTGCCAGCAGCTCCTACGAGTGGACAGGGAAGGAGTCGCAATCCTACAATGAGCAGTTCTTC
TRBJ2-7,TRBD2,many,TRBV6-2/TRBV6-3,CASSLAVTYEQYF,TGTGCCAGCAGTCTAGCGGTCACCTACGAGCAGTACTTC
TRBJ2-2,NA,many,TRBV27,CASSPLGASGELFF,TGTGCCAGCAGTCCCCTCGGTGCCTCCGGGGAGCTGTTTTTT
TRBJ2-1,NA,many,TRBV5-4,CASSLPNEQFF,TGTGCCAGCAGCCTCCCCAATGAGCAGTTCTTC
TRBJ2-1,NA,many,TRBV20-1,CSAREVGGSPYNEQFF,TGCAGTGCTAGAGAGGTCGGGGGATCTCCCTACAATGAGCAGTTCTTC
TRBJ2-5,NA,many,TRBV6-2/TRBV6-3,CASSLGTWETQYF,TGTGCCAGCAGCTTAGGGACTTGGGAGACCCAGTACTTC
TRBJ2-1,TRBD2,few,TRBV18,CASSSSGTLNEQFF,TGTGCCAGCTCATCTAGCGGGACGCTCAATGAGCAGTTCTTC
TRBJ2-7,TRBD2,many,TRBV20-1,CSASGTSRPLSEQYF,TGCAGTGCTAGCGGGACTAGCCGCCCTCTGAGCGAGCAGTACTTC
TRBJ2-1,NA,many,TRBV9,CASSLSPGDLNEQFF,TGTGCCAGCAGCTTATCACCCGGAGATCTTAATGAGCAGTTCTTC
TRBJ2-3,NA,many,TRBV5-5,CASRWDMSTDTQYF,TGTGCCAGCAGATGGGACATGAGCACAGATACGCAGTATTTT
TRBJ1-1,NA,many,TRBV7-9,CASSLGTNTEAFF,TGTGCCAGCAGCTTAGGGACGAACACTGAAGCTTTCTTT
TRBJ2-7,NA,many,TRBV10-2,CASSENYEQYF,TGCGCCAGCAGTGAGAACTACGAGCAGTACTTC
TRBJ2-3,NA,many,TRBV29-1,CSVIPSDRPGPGDTQYF,TGCAGCGTTATTCCCTCCGACCGACCAGGGCCGGGAGATACGCAGTATTTT
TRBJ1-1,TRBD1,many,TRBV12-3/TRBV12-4,CASRQTGAPIAEAFF,TGTGCCAGCAGGCAAACAGGGGCCCCGATCGCTGAAGCTTTCTTT
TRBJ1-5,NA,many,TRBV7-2,CASSAYYYGAGNQPQHF,TGTGCCAGCAGCGCCTATTACTACGGTGCGGGCAATCAGCCCCAGCATTTT
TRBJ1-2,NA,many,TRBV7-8,CASSLAGADYGYTF,TGTGCCAGCAGCTTAGCTGGGGCGGACTATGGCTACACCTTC
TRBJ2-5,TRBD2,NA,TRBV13,CASSSGLAGVQETQYF,TGTGCCAGCAGCTCGGGACTAGCGGGGGTACAAGAGACCCAGTACTTC
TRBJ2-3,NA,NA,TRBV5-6,CARGPSLADTQYF,TGTGCCAGGGGCCCCTCGCTCGCGGATACGCAGTATTTT
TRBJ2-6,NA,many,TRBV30,CAWSKGDRRSGANVLTF,TGTGCCTGGAGTAAAGGGGACCGTCGTTCTGGGGCCAACGTCCTGACTTTC
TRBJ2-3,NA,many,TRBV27,CASSVLPDTDTQYF,TGTGCCAGCAGCGTACTACCAGACACAGATACGCAGTATTTT
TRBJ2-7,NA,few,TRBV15,CATSRDGDYEQYF,TGTGCCACCAGCAGAGATGGGGACTACGAGCAGTACTTC
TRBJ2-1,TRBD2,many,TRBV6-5,CASSYQREGRNEQFF,TGTGCCAGCAGTTACCAGCGGGAGGGCCGCAATGAGCAGTTCTTC
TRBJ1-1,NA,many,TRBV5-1,CASKGGRGAAGRTEAFF,TGCGCCAGCAAGGGGGGGCGTGGCGCGGCCGGGCGAACTGAAGCTTTCTTT